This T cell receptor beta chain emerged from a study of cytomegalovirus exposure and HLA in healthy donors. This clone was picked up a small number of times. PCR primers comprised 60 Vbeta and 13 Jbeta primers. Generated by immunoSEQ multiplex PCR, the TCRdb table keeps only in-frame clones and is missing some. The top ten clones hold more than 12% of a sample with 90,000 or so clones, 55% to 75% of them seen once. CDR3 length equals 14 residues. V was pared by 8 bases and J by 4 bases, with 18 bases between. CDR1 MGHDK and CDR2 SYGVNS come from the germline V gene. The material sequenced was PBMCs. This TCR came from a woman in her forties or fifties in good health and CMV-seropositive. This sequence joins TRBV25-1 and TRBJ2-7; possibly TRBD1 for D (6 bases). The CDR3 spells CASPRRWDTYEQYF. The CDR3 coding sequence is TGTGCCAGCCCCCGCCGATGGGACACTTACGAGCAGTACTTC.